This T cell receptor beta chain was retrieved from a study of T cell repertoires in cytomegalovirus infection (dated by TCRdb to between 2018 and 2020). Describing the broader study: Recently identified HLA-C-restricted CMV epitopes, whose presentation resists viral immunomodulation, were targeted by peptide stimulations together with well-studied HLA-B-restricted epitopes. Donor HLA type was relevant to the analysis, because carriage of CMV infection together with the matching HLA type was indicated by public TCR beta signatures.

The treatment or condition label for this specimen denotes: in vitro stimulation with specific CMV peptide epitopes to enrich CMV-specific T cells. As for this clonotype: The clone's antigen remains unknown. Per-base quality was not reported, and no clone a single base away is much larger than it.

Points the paper makes about the study in general: In both this cohort and an independent cohort of 350 to 400 donors, the cumulative frequency of public TCR beta family members distinguished carriers of CMV infection plus the relevant HLA type. In the ex vivo response, HLA-C-restricted CMV-specific TCR beta clonotypes were dominant, and in two of eight donors the single most frequent clonotype came from this HLA-C-restricted group.

Instrument on record: Illumina HiSeq 1500. Clones were called with MiXCR by TCRdb after fastp trimmed the public reads at Q25, and only in-frame beta chains were retained. Rows with a matching CDR3 protein are joined into one entry that keeps the most common DNA and genes. This sample comprises approximately 910,000 distinct CDR3 sequences, 31% of them detected only once. The ten most abundant clones make up roughly 13% of the sample. The sequencing used cultured CD8+ T cells from PBMCs, collected from culture after CMV antigen stimulation. The sequence was collected from a human donor in good health (CMV status not recorded). Some clones in this sample may be carry-over from other donors' samples.

CDR3 sequence: CATSDFPGPTSTDTQYF. The DNA reads as follows: TGTGCCACCAGTGATTTCCCTGGGCCTACTTCCACAGATACGCAGTATTTT. The rearrangement combines TRBV24-1 with TRBJ2-3; the D gene is unclear. CDR1 and CDR2 were assigned from the germline V gene as KGHDR and SFDVKD. CDR3 length: 17 amino acids, cysteine to phenylalanine. Just CDR3 DNA is preserved here, 51 bases in frame from base 1. The V end loses 1 base and the J end loses 2 bases, and a stretch of 15 bases separates them.